Each of the 8 T cell receptor beta chains below was sequenced from the same sample in a study of T cell repertoires in cytomegalovirus infection (dated by TCRdb to between 2018 and 2021). Instrument on record: Illumina HiSeq 1500. TCRdb passed the public sequencing reads through fastp at Q25 and MiXCR, retaining productive beta sequences. CDR3 protein sequences are deduplicated, and each keeps its most common genes and DNA. This sample is represented by about a million distinct CDR3 sequences; 30% to 40% of them were singletons. The ten largest clones take up more than 12% of the sample. No antigens are known for them. This specimen's treatment or condition label, interpreted: in vitro stimulation with specific CMV peptide epitopes to enrich CMV-specific T cells. Material: cultured CD8+ T cells from PBMCs, obtained from culture after CMV antigen stimulation. These receptor sequences come from a human donor in good health (CMV status not recorded). Some clones in this sample may be carry-over from other donors' samples.

This chain links TRBV10-3 with TRBJ1-3, with no clear D. Germline CDR1 is ENHRY and CDR2 is SYGVKD. The germline V and J ends were trimmed by 2 bases and 0 bases, with 11 bases remaining between them. The CDR3 runs 16 residues. The CDR3 protein is CAISELPPSSGNTIYF. DNA of the CDR3: TGTGCCATCAGTGAGCTACCGCCAAGCTCTGGAAACACCATATATTTT.

In this sample, this clonotype turned up many times. V gene TRBV2 combines with J gene TRBJ2-5; TRBD1 matches 10 bases. This CDR3 is 17 amino acids long. The V gene's germline CDR1 is SNHLY and CDR2 FYNNEI. Trimming took 9 bases from V and 3 from J; bases not matched to a gene: 16. CDR3 loop: CASPGGTGANYEETQYF. CDR3 sequence (DNA): TGTGCCAGTCCGGGCGGGACAGGGGCGAATTATGAAGAGACCCAGTACTTC.

V is TRBV20-1 and J is TRBJ2-7; 13 nucleotides align to TRBD2. V shed 7 bases, J shed 2 bases, and the junction held 5 bases outside the gene matches. Germline V gives CDR1 DFQATT, CDR2 SNEGSKA (reference sequence). This CDR3 is built from 14 residues. The CDR3 region is CSVSGTSGTYEQYV. For the CDR3, the DNA is TGCAGTGTCTCCGGGACTAGCGGGACCTACGAGCAGTACGTC.

The CDR3 sequence: CSVIPRRGNTEAFF. Written as DNA, the CDR3 is TGCAGCGTTATACCCCGGCGGGGGAACACTGAAGCTTTCTTT. The chain joins TRBV29-1 to TRBJ1-1; D call uncertain. Germline V gives CDR1 SQVTM, CDR2 ANQGSEA. This CDR3 comprises 14 residues. V lost 5 bases and J lost 1, with 14 bases in between.

The chain combines TRBV6-2 or TRBV6-3 with TRBJ2-3; a weak D match, TRBD2 (7 bases). The V gene's germline CDR1 is MNHEY and CDR2 SVGEGT. CDR3 size: 14 residues. V dropped 5 bases and J dropped 5 bases, with 14 bases sitting between them. CDR3 in amino acids: CASSARGAVDTQYF. CDR3 nucleotide sequence: TGTGCCAGCAGTGCACGGGGGGCTGTAGATACGCAGTATTTT.

This clonotype is a singleton in its sample. This chain joins TRBV19 and TRBJ2-6; the match to TRBD1 covers 11 bases. The CDR3 has 17 amino acids. Germline CDR1 and CDR2: LNHDA and SQIVND (reference sequence). Trimming cost V 7 bases and J 0 bases; bases outside gene matches: 5. CDR3 region: CASTSGTGGSGANVLTF. The CDR3 DNA follows: TGTGCCAGTACCTCCGGGACAGGGGGCTCTGGGGCCAACGTCCTGACTTTC.

CDR3 sequence: CASSESLGYGNTIYF. CDR3 nucleotide sequence: TGTGCCAGCAGTGAATCCCTGGGCTACGGAAACACCATATATTTT. The V call is TRBV25-1, the J call TRBJ1-3, with no clear D. CDR1 MGHDK and CDR2 SYGVNS come from the germline V gene. This CDR3 comprises 15 residues. Trimming removed 1 base from V and 4 bases from J, with 11 bases in between.

The J gene is TRBJ1-1, the V gene TRBV29-1, with D unclear. Germline lookup yields CDR1 SQVTM and CDR2 ANQGSEA. This CDR3 is built from 13 residues. The V and J ends lost 4 bases and 3 bases respectively, with 12 bases between them. CDR3 region: CSVGSASDTEAFF. The CDR3 coding sequence is TGCAGCGTTGGATCGGCCTCGGACACTGAAGCTTTCTTT.